This T cell receptor beta chain is drawn from a study of T cells in localized non-small cell lung cancer. This CDR3 region has 15 residues. In germline, CDR1 is SNHLY, CDR2 FYNNEI. V shed 6 bases, J shed 5 bases, and the junction held 6 bases outside the gene matches. Data came from immunoSEQ multiplex PCR; TCRdb stores just in-frame clones and leaves some out. In the table there are about 40,000 clones, more than 85% of which are singletons. As to this clone: Its specificity is unknown.

The study's findings and limits: Investigators sequenced only a single tumor region, leaving heterogeneity possible.

The sequencing used peripheral blood, collected before any cancer treatment. The TCR comes from a man aged 18 to 55 with stage I lung adenocarcinoma. The chain recombines TRBV2 with TRBJ2-5; TRBD2 matches at 13 bases. This CDR3 is CASSPGLAGRETQYF. The CDR3 region has the DNA TGTGCCAGCAGCCCGGGACTAGCGGGGCGGGAGACCCAGTACTTC.